The 29 T cell receptor beta chains in this list originate from one sample, sequenced in a study of CXCR3-negative and CXCR3-positive naive CD8 T cells. TRB cDNA was prepared as libraries by UMI-labeled 5' RACE. Following a re-call of the 5' RACE reads, TCRdb has one entry per CDR3 protein and lacks DNA. The listing records 150,000 to 180,000 distinct CDR3 sequences. General study findings and limits: CXCR3-positive naive cells carried more hydrophobic TRB CDR3s than CXCR3-negative ones.

No cognate antigen is known for these TCRs. Sequencing was done on a sample of naive CXCR3+ CD8+ T cells from blood. The subset: CD45RO-CCR7+CD27+CD95- naive CD8+ T cells expressing CXCR3 (TNR3+). The receptors were sampled from a human donor in good health. Some clones in this sample may be carry-over from other donors' samples.

The chain combines TRBV12-3 or TRBV12-4 with TRBJ2-1. The CDR3 has 15 amino acids. CDR3 amino acids: CASRTDGSSYNEQFF.

The gene calls are TRBV7-2 and TRBJ1-1; TCRdb selects TRBD1, and the lack of DNA leaves this call unchecked. This CDR3 region has 15 residues. The germline CDR1 and CDR2 sequences are SGHTA and FQGNSA. The CDR3: CASSQAGGGYTEAFF.

The V gene is TRBV19, the J gene TRBJ1-1; TCRdb reports TRBD1, a call that lacks DNA to check it against. Per the germline V gene, CDR1 is LNHDA and CDR2 is SQIVND (reference sequence). The CDR3 covers 12 residues. CDR3 residues: CASRTGGGEAFF.

The chain has TRBV9 and TRBJ2-5; absent DNA, TCRdb's TRBD2 call cannot be checked. The germline V gene has CDR1 SGDLS and CDR2 YYNGEE. This CDR3 comprises 14 residues. The CDR3 region is CASSVEDSQETQYF.

The rearrangement links TRBV12-3 or TRBV12-4 to TRBJ1-2. The CDR3 runs 11 residues. The CDR3 sequence: CASSLGGIETF.

The chain couples TRBV4-1 to TRBJ2-3. Germline lookup yields CDR1 MGHRA and CDR2 YSYEKL. The CDR3 has 14 residues. The chain's CDR3 is CASSQAVITDTQYF.

The chain is built from TRBV5-1 and TRBJ2-4. Germline V lookup: CDR1 SGHRS, CDR2 YFSETQ. There are 13 residues in the CDR3. The CDR3 here is CASSDSLNIIQYF.

V usage is TRBV6-5 and J usage is TRBJ2-5; there is no DNA to check the TCRdb D call of TRBD1. The CDR3 length is 16 residues. Germline CDR1 reads MNHEY; CDR2 reads SVGAGI. The chain's CDR3 is CASSYSAQGKQETQYF.

The CDR3 sequence is CASIYRDRGRGGYTF. The chain joins TRBV28 to TRBJ1-2; absent DNA, TCRdb's TRBD1 call cannot be checked. This CDR3 is 15 amino acids long. The germline gives CDR1 MDHEN, CDR2 SYDVKM.

The J gene is TRBJ1-1, the V gene TRBV2; TCRdb lists TRBD1, though no DNA is available to test this call. Germline V lookup: CDR1 SNHLY, CDR2 FYNNEI. The length of the CDR3 is 15 residues. CDR3: CASVRDREMNTEAFF.

This sequence joins TRBV29-1 and TRBJ2-7; TCRdb calls TRBD1, which cannot be checked without DNA. The V gene's germline CDR1 is SQVTM and CDR2 ANQGSEA. This CDR3 spans 13 amino acids. The CDR3: CSVEWGTSYEQYF.

The gene calls are TRBV20-1 and TRBJ2-5; TCRdb lists TRBD1, though no DNA is available to test this call. Looked up from germline, CDR1 is DFQATT and CDR2 is SNEGSKA (reference sequence). The CDR3 has 19 residues. The CDR3 sequence is CSARVPSGGLPHSGETQYF.

J is TRBJ1-6 and V is TRBV12-3 or TRBV12-4. This CDR3 comprises 12 residues. The CDR3 region is CASSPHLSPLHF.

The chain recombines TRBV27 with TRBJ1-5; the TCRdb D gene call, TRBD1, has no DNA to confirm it. Germline values: CDR1 MNHEY, CDR2 SMNVEV (reference sequence). This CDR3 has 13 amino acids. CDR3 sequence: CASSLVGDQPQHF.

The chain links TRBV13 to TRBJ2-7; without DNA, the TCRdb call of TRBD2 cannot be checked. The CDR3 runs to 14 residues. Germline CDR1 PRHDT, CDR2 FYEKMQ (reference sequence). The chain's CDR3 is CASSPPSVSNEQYF.

V gene TRBV7-9 combines with J gene TRBJ1-5. The CDR3 sequence is 13 residues long. CDR1 and CDR2 (germline): SEHNR, FQNEAQ (reference sequence). The CDR3 protein is CASTSERNQPQHF.

This rearrangement joins TRBV29-1 to TRBJ2-7; TCRdb proposes TRBD1, but this gene call is untestable without DNA. Germline CDR1 reads SQVTM; CDR2 reads ANQGSEA. The CDR3 length is 15 residues. The CDR3 spells CSVEGPSWGPYEQYF.

The chain has TRBV9 and TRBJ2-3; there is no DNA to check the TCRdb D call of TRBD1. This CDR3 is 16 amino acids long. Germline V gene data show CDR1 as SGDLS and CDR2 as YYNGEE. CDR3 amino acids: CASSVATGQGTDTQYF.

The chain recombines TRBV6-5 with TRBJ1-2; absent DNA, TCRdb's TRBD1 call cannot be checked. This CDR3 comprises 15 residues. The germline V gene has CDR1 MNHEY and CDR2 SVGAGI. CDR3 region: CASSYDSRTGYGYTF.

The V call is TRBV5-1, the J call TRBJ2-1; the TCRdb call, TRBD1, lacks DNA for checking. Germline lookup yields CDR1 SGHRS and CDR2 YFSETQ. The length of the CDR3 is 16 residues. This chain's CDR3 is CASSPGARGTGNEQFF.

The chain employs TRBV4-1 and TRBJ2-1; the D call of TRBD2 rests on TCRdb alone, since no DNA is present to check it. This CDR3 is 13 amino acids long. CDR1 MGHRA and CDR2 YSYEKL come from the germline V gene. CDR3 in amino acids: CASSQGLASEQFF.

This chain joins TRBV7-2 and TRBJ2-7. CDR1 and CDR2 from the germline V gene are SGHTA and FQGNSA. The CDR3 consists of 12 residues. The CDR3 spells CASSYWSYEQYF.

The chain carries TRBV7-9 and TRBJ1-2; TCRdb picks TRBD1, but there is no DNA to check that call. CDR1 and CDR2 from the germline V gene are SEHNR and FQNEAQ (reference sequence). This CDR3 region has 15 residues. CDR3 sequence: CASRSPGGGRNGYTF.

The chain couples TRBV20-1 to TRBJ2-7. The CDR3 extends over 13 amino acids. Germline CDR1 is DFQATT and CDR2 is SNEGSKA (reference sequence). The CDR3 loop reads CSARQRQSYEQYF.

The chain recombines TRBV12-3 or TRBV12-4 with TRBJ2-2; TCRdb's D call of TRBD1 is untestable without DNA. The length of the CDR3 is 15 residues. CDR3 sequence reads: CASSSLMSHFGELFF.

This chain links TRBV7-8 with TRBJ2-7; without DNA, the TCRdb call of TRBD1 cannot be checked. Per the germline V gene, CDR1 is SGHVS and CDR2 is FQNEAQ. This CDR3 is built from 13 residues. CDR3 sequence reads: CASSSGQFYEQYF.

This chain joins TRBV5-1 and TRBJ2-5; the D call of TRBD2 rests on TCRdb alone, since no DNA is present to check it. The CDR3 is 12 residues long. CDR1 is SGHRS and CDR2 is YFSETQ in the germline V gene. The CDR3 here is CASSPSGETQYF.

This chain connects TRBV29-1 to TRBJ2-1. CDR1 and CDR2 (germline): SQVTM, ANQGSEA. The CDR3 runs 14 residues. The CDR3 sequence: CSVEGSYENNEQFF.

The rearrangement joins TRBV23-1 to TRBJ2-7; TCRdb calls TRBD1, which cannot be checked without DNA. TRBV23-1 has ORF status, its function being uncertain. This CDR3 is built from 16 residues. The CDR3 sequence: CASNQGAQGAAYEQYF.